The 12 T cell receptor beta chains below all came from one sample that was sequenced in a study of cytomegalovirus exposure and HLA in healthy donors. In the PCR, 60 Vbeta and 13 Jbeta primers were used. Assay used: immunoSEQ multiplex PCR; TCRdb lists only in-frame clones, some missing. The sample has some 140,000 clones, roughly 85% seen once. Material for sequencing was PBMCs. The receptors come from a man aged 35 to 55 in good health and CMV-seropositive.

The chain couples TRBV19 to TRBJ2-2; a weak D match, TRBD2 (5 bases). The CDR3 covers 15 residues. Germline lookup yields CDR1 LNHDA and CDR2 SQIVND (reference sequence). Trimming pared 8 bases from V and 4 bases from J, leaving 17 bases between. The CDR3 region is CASDALGGGTGELFF. DNA for the CDR3: TGTGCCAGTGATGCCCTCGGAGGCGGCACCGGGGAGCTGTTTTTT. The variable domain in full, with the rest retrieved from reference TRBV19 and TRBJ2-2, is DGGITQSPKYLFRKEGQNVTLSCEQNLNHDAMYWYRQDPGQGLRLIYYSQIVNDFQKGDIAEGYSVSREKKESFPLTVTSAQKNPTAFYLCASDALGGGTGELFFGEGSRLTVL.

Remarks on this clone: The junction shows a germline mismatch at one end, possibly a read error. Within the sample, other DNA sequences also encode this same CDR3. The chain has TRBV28 and TRBJ1-1; possible D gene TRBD1, 5 bases. Germline V gives CDR1 MDHEN, CDR2 SYDVKM. This CDR3 is built from 12 residues. The CDR3 loop reads CASSYRNTEAFF. CDR3 DNA sequence: TGTGCCAGCAGTTACAGGAACACCGAAGCTTTCTTT. Supplemented by reference TRBV28 and TRBJ1-1, the full variable domain reads DVKVTQSSRYLVKRTGEKVFLECVQDMDHENMFWYRQDPGLGLRLIYFSYDVKMKEKGDIPEGYSVSREKKERFSLILESASTNQTSMYLCASSYRNTEAFFGQGTRLTVV.

This clone was observed a handful of times. The gene calls are TRBV4-2 and TRBJ2-1, with D possibly matching TRBD2 (6 bases). The CDR3 extends over 18 amino acids. V gave up 1 base and J gave up 3 bases, with 19 bases separating them. The V gene's germline CDR1 is LGHNA and CDR2 YNFKEQ. The CDR3 nucleotides read TGTGCCAGCAGCCAAGCTTTAATAAAGGGACTTCGCTACAATGAGCAGTTCTTC. This encodes CASSQALIKGLRYNEQFF.

The chain employs TRBV6-1 and TRBJ2-7; tentatively, D is TRBD1 (6 bases). Germline CDR1 MNHNS, CDR2 SASEGT. Deletions cut 6 bases from V and 0 bases from J, with 12 bases between. The CDR3 contains 14 residues. The CDR3: CASSIAGASYEQYF. DNA for the CDR3: TGTGCCAGCAGCATAGCAGGGGCCTCCTACGAGCAGTACTTC.

This chain links TRBV28 with TRBJ2-1, with TRBD2 identical over 11 bases. J gave up 9 bases and V 9 bases, and 22 bases lay outside the gene matches. Germline CDR1 MDHEN, CDR2 SYDVKM. This CDR3 contains 18 residues. The DNA of the CDR3 is TGTGCCAGTCTGCCGAATAGCGGGAGGGCCGTAATGTTGGGTGAGCAGTTCTTC. Amino acid sequence: CASLPNSGRAVMLGEQFF.

The chain has TRBV27 and TRBJ2-7, with D unclear. Germline values: CDR1 MNHEY, CDR2 SMNVEV (reference sequence). V was trimmed by 1 base and J by 5 bases, leaving 12 bases between them. The CDR3 runs to 14 residues. The CDR3 spells CASSLLLKSDEQYF. The DNA for the CDR3 is TGTGCCAGCAGTTTATTGCTAAAATCGGACGAGCAGTACTTC.

The V gene is TRBV9, the J gene TRBJ1-2; 9 bases are shared with TRBD1. The trim removed 1 base at V and 4 bases at J, leaving 11 bases unmatched. From germline, CDR1 is SGDLS and CDR2 YYNGEE. CDR3 length: 17 residues. CDR3 nucleotide sequence: TGTGCCAGCAGCGTATCCGGGACAGGGAGTTTGAGCTATGGCTACACCTTC. Translated: CASSVSGTGSLSYGYTF.

The chain couples TRBV28 to TRBJ2-2; 12 bases line up with TRBD2. Germline V CDR1 and CDR2: MDHEN, SYDVKM. The CDR3 spans 17 residues. The trim removed 5 bases at V and 3 bases at J, leaving 7 bases unmatched. The chain's CDR3 is CASSRTSGRPYTGELFF. The CDR3 nucleotides read TGTGCCAGCAGTCGAACTAGCGGGAGGCCGTACACCGGGGAGCTGTTTTTT.

The chain uses TRBV6-6 and TRBJ1-1; 7 bases agree with TRBD1. This CDR3 has 14 amino acids. V lost 1 base and J lost 7; bases outside the gene matches: 6. From germline, CDR1 is MNHNY and CDR2 SVGAGI (reference sequence). The CDR3 bases are TGTGCCAGCAGTTACTTCCGGGACAGCCGTGAAGCTTTCTTT. It yields the protein CASSYFRDSREAFF.

The chain links TRBV15 to TRBJ2-7; 10 bases fit TRBD1. Germline V gene data show CDR1 as LNHNV and CDR2 as YYDKDF (reference sequence). There are 15 residues in the CDR3. The junction had 7 bases not matched to a gene; V was cut back by 4 bases and J by 4 bases. The CDR3 loop reads CATSNGQGVSYEQYF. CDR3 bases: TGTGCCACCAGCAACGGACAGGGGGTGTCATACGAGCAGTACTTC.

The chain recombines TRBV7-8 with TRBJ2-7; the match to TRBD2 covers 7 bases. The CDR3 loop spans 16 amino acids. Germline CDR1 and CDR2: SGHVS and FQNEAQ. J gave up 5 bases and V 1 base, and 11 bases lay outside the gene matches. CDR3 sequence reads: CASSLVSGGYRNEQYF. Written as DNA, the CDR3 is TGTGCCAGCAGCTTAGTTTCGGGAGGCTACCGGAACGAGCAGTACTTC.

The chain joins TRBV7-8 to TRBJ2-2, with unresolved D. Per the germline V gene, CDR1 is SGHVS and CDR2 is FQNEAQ. The CDR3 runs 20 residues. V shed 4 bases and J shed 3 bases, with 27 bases lying between them. The CDR3 loop reads CASSSRRSGRTLADTGELFF. CDR3 DNA sequence: TGTGCCAGCAGCTCCCGTAGGTCAGGCCGTACCCTGGCAGACACCGGGGAGCTGTTTTTT.